Each of the 25 T cell receptor beta chains below was sequenced from the same sample in a study of a mutant IDH1 vaccine in newly diagnosed glioma. Clones were sequenced by immunoSEQ multiplex PCR, and TCRdb holds only the in-frame ones, with some missing. The sample holds around 88,000 clones, over 75% seen once. Time point indicated: baseline, week 1 (first vaccination visit). The treatment denotes: pre-vaccination baseline after standard-of-care therapy. The specimen was PBMCs, collected from a glioma patient treated with radiotherapy, temozolomide or both. The receptors were gathered from a man aged 35 to 55 with glioma.

This chain joins TRBV14 and TRBJ2-6; D perhaps matches TRBD1 (5 bases). CDR1 and CDR2 (germline): SGHDN, FVKESK. CDR3 length: 18 residues. V was pared by 2 bases and J by 3 bases, with 17 bases between. CDR3 region: CASSQSPPDSIGANVLTF. Written as DNA, the CDR3 is TGTGCCAGCAGCCAATCTCCTCCCGACAGCATTGGGGCCAACGTCCTGACTTTC.

The rearrangement joins TRBV12-5 to TRBJ2-7; possible D gene TRBD2, 7 bases. Germline V gene lookup returns CDR1 LGHNT and CDR2 FRNRAP. The CDR3 loop spans 15 amino acids. Trimming took off 0 bases at V and 5 bases at J, with 14 bases between the two ends. The chain's CDR3 is CASGLVGGPRNEQYF. CDR3 DNA: TGTGCTAGTGGTTTGGTCGGGGGGCCTAGGAACGAGCAGTACTTC.

This clone was recorded many times. This rearrangement joins TRBV7-2 to TRBJ2-7; possible D gene TRBD1, 5 bases. CDR3 length: 14 amino acids. V gave up 5 bases and J gave up 3 bases, with 14 bases separating them. Germline CDR1 is SGHTA and CDR2 is FQGNSA. In DNA, the CDR3 is TGTGCCAGCAGCGGACGGCAGGGAATCTACGAGCAGTACTTC. Amino acids: CASSGRQGIYEQYF.

This clone has only one observation. V gene TRBV27 combines with J gene TRBJ1-2; D remains unclear. Germline V lookup: CDR1 MNHEY, CDR2 SMNVEV (reference sequence). Trimming shortened V by 2 bases and J by 8 bases, and 15 bases separated the two germline ends. The CDR3 runs to 14 residues. Written as DNA, the CDR3 is TGTGCCAGCAGTTTACGCCCAACGGAGGGAGGCTACACCTTC. This encodes CASSLRPTEGGYTF.

The V and J genes are TRBV5-4 and TRBJ2-7; D gene ambiguous. The ends were cut back, 4 bases at V and 0 bases at J, with 8 bases in the middle. Germline assignment: CDR1 SGHNT and CDR2 YYREEE (reference sequence). The CDR3 is 13 amino acids. CDR3 nucleotides: TGTGCCAGCAGCCAAGTGGACTCCTACGAGCAGTACTTC. Its translation: CASSQVDSYEQYF. Variable domain in full (rest from reference TRBV5-4 and TRBJ2-7): ETGVTQSPTHLIKTRGQQVTLRCSSQSGHNTVSWYQQALGQGPQFIFQYYREEENGRGNFPPRFSGLQFPNYSSELNVNALELDDSALYLCASSQVDSYEQYFGPGTRLTVT.

The chain uses TRBV6-5 and TRBJ1-2; no clear D. The CDR3 is 15 amino acids. In germline, CDR1 is MNHEY, CDR2 SVGAGI. V lost 6 bases to trimming and J lost 8 bases, with 22 bases between them. This CDR3 reads CASRRPTSGALGYTF. CDR3 coding DNA: TGTGCCAGCAGACGCCCTACGTCAGGCGCCCTAGGCTACACCTTC.

This clone was found a few times. The chain carries TRBV15 and TRBJ2-7; 8 bases line up with TRBD1. Germline V lookup: CDR1 LNHNV, CDR2 YYDKDF (reference sequence). This CDR3 is 16 amino acids long. V lost 1 base, J lost 5 bases, and 10 bases stayed unmatched. The CDR3 nucleotides are TGTGCCACCAGCAGAGCCCTTGGGACAGGAGGCCACGAGCAGTACTTC. Translation gives CATSRALGTGGHEQYF.

This rearrangement joins TRBV18 to TRBJ2-7; a possible D gene is TRBD2 (5 bases). The germline gives CDR1 KGHSH, CDR2 LQKENI. The CDR3 extends over 14 amino acids. The V end lost 3 bases, the J end lost 1 base, and 10 bases lay between the germline ends. CDR3 sequence: CASSPEAGSYEQYF. CDR3 nucleotides: TGTGCCAGCTCACCTGAGGCGGGTTCCTACGAGCAGTACTTC.

In its sample, this clone was seen once. V and J are TRBV9 and TRBJ2-3; 7 nucleotides line up with TRBD1. Unmatched junction bases numbered 6, after V lost 2 bases and J lost 0 bases. The germline V gene encodes CDR1 SGDLS and CDR2 YYNGEE. This CDR3 region has 16 residues. The CDR3 loop is CASSVFGTASTDTQYF. The DNA of the CDR3 is TGTGCCAGCAGCGTCTTCGGGACAGCTAGCACAGATACGCAGTATTTT.

In DNA, the CDR3 is TGTGCCAGCAGCGATAGCGGGGGCCTCACAGATACGCAGTATTTT. Translated: CASSDSGGLTDTQYF. The chain joins TRBV2 to TRBJ2-3, with 9 positions matching TRBD2. Germline V gene data show CDR1 as SNHLY and CDR2 as FYNNEI. Trimming removed 6 bases from V and 2 bases from J; junction bases left unmatched: 6. The CDR3 runs 15 residues.

V and J are TRBV2 and TRBJ2-6; weak D call: TRBD2 (6 bases). The CDR3 length is 15 residues. CDR1 is SNHLY and CDR2 is FYNNEI in the germline V gene. V lost 2 bases, J lost 7 bases, and 12 bases lay in between. The CDR3 nucleotides are TGTGCCAGCAGTGAACGGCGGGGCGGTGCCAACGTCCTGACTTTC. It yields the protein CASSERRGGANVLTF.

The J gene is TRBJ2-5, the V gene TRBV7-2, with D possibly being TRBD2 (7 bases). CDR1 SGHTA and CDR2 FQGNSA come from the germline V gene. The CDR3 length is 15 residues. The germline V and J ends were trimmed by 0 bases and 2 bases, with 10 bases remaining between them. CDR3 sequence: CASSLAGGAQETQYF. CDR3 coding DNA: TGTGCCAGCAGCTTAGCGGGGGGGGCGCAAGAGACCCAGTACTTC.

Only a few counts were recorded for this clone. The chain is built from TRBV4-1 and TRBJ1-5; unclear D gene. V was trimmed by 5 bases and J by 2 bases, leaving 4 bases between them. This CDR3 has 12 amino acids. Per germline, CDR1 MGHRA and CDR2 YSYEKL. The CDR3 DNA follows: TGCGCCAGCAGCACAGGCAATCAGCCCCAGCATTTT. Its translation: CASSTGNQPQHF.

This clone has a single count. The chain joins TRBV4-3 to TRBJ2-6, with D hard to call. The CDR3 runs 15 residues. The ends were cut back, 4 bases at V and 0 bases at J, with 7 bases in the middle. Looked up from germline, CDR1 is LGHNA and CDR2 is YSLEER. The CDR3 is CASSLQSSGANVLTF. CDR3 DNA sequence: TGCGCCAGCAGCCTCCAGAGCTCTGGGGCCAACGTCCTGACTTTC.

The chain uses TRBV5-1 and TRBJ2-4; D unresolved. This CDR3 spans 12 amino acids. Germline V lookup: CDR1 SGHRS, CDR2 YFSETQ. The V end lost 4 bases, the J end lost 6 bases, and 8 bases lay between the germline ends. Written as DNA, the CDR3 is TGCGCCAGCAGCCTAAACCGAAACATTCAGTACTTC. Translating it yields CASSLNRNIQYF.

The J gene is TRBJ2-7, the V gene TRBV7-6; no clear D gene. Germline V gene data show CDR1 as SGHVS and CDR2 as FNYEAQ. V dropped 1 base and J dropped 0 bases, with 10 bases sitting between them. The CDR3 extends over 15 amino acids. The CDR3: CASSLVDQSSYEQYF. The DNA for the CDR3 is TGTGCCAGCAGCTTAGTTGACCAGAGCTCCTACGAGCAGTACTTC.

The V call is TRBV5-5, the J call TRBJ2-3; no reliable D call. There are 14 residues in the CDR3. V gave up 5 bases and J gave up 12 bases, with 22 bases separating them. CDR1 SGHKS and CDR2 YYEKEE come from the germline V gene (reference sequence). The CDR3 coding sequence is TGTGCCAGCAGTTACACCCACACCGCCCTGGGTCAGTATTTT. It encodes CASSYTHTALGQYF.

CDR3 in amino acids: CASSFSVWTEGGYTF. The CDR3 bases are TGTGCCAGCAGCTTTTCCGTCTGGACAGAAGGCGGCTACACCTTC. The J gene is TRBJ1-2, the V gene TRBV5-5; TRBD1 might be the D (6 bases). Trimming removed 2 bases from V and 8 bases from J, with 19 bases in between. The CDR3 runs to 15 residues. Germline V gene sequence: CDR1 SGHKS, CDR2 YYEKEE (reference sequence).

The rearrangement links TRBV6-5 to TRBJ1-2; 7 nucleotides align to TRBD1. Per the germline V gene, CDR1 is MNHEY and CDR2 is SVGAGI. There are 10 residues in the CDR3. V dropped 10 bases and J dropped 8; count of bases not matched to a gene: 4. The CDR3 region is CATTGTGYTF. The DNA of the CDR3 is TGTGCCACGACAGGGACCGGCTACACCTTC.

The chain uses TRBV7-2 and TRBJ1-5; TRBD1 matches at 9 bases. CDR1 is SGHTA and CDR2 is FQGNSA in the germline V gene. This CDR3 contains 16 residues. Losses at the gene ends were 2 bases for V and 2 bases for J; bases not matched to a gene: 4. CDR3 loop: CASSLTGGAGNQPQHF. The CDR3 nucleotides read TGTGCCAGCAGCTTAACAGGGGGCGCCGGCAATCAGCCCCAGCATTTT.

J is TRBJ2-1 and V is TRBV19; TRBD2 matches 11 bases. CDR1 and CDR2 from the germline V gene are LNHDA and SQIVND (reference sequence). The CDR3 is 19 amino acids. V lost 5 bases and J lost 8; bases outside the gene matches: 20. DNA of the CDR3: TGTGCCAGTAGTCCCAGCAGGCTAGCGGGGGGCAATTCTGGCGATGAGCAGTTCTTC. Its translation: CASSPSRLAGGNSGDEQFF. The whole variable domain, remainder taken from reference TRBV19 and TRBJ2-1, is DGGITQSPKYLFRKEGQNVTLSCEQNLNHDAMYWYRQDPGQGLRLIYYSQIVNDFQKGDIAEGYSVSREKKESFPLTVTSAQKNPTAFYLCASSPSRLAGGNSGDEQFFGPGTRLTVL.

The rearrangement uses TRBV6-6 and TRBJ1-2; D may be TRBD1 (5 bases). The CDR3 extends over 14 amino acids. V was cut by 2 bases and J by 2 bases, with 9 bases left in between. From germline, CDR1 is MNHNY and CDR2 SVGAGI (reference sequence). This CDR3 is CASSYSPGNYGYTF. The CDR3 DNA reads TGTGCCAGCAGTTACAGTCCAGGGAACTATGGCTACACCTTC.

This clone was counted between two and nine times. This chain links TRBV27 with TRBJ2-3, with TRBD1 identical over 7 bases. This CDR3 spans 15 amino acids. Trimming took 5 bases from V and 0 from J; bases not matched to a gene: 5. The germline V gene has CDR1 MNHEY and CDR2 SMNVEV (reference sequence). The CDR3 coding sequence is TGTGCCAGCAGTAGGACAGGACCGAGCACAGATACGCAGTATTTT. This sequence encodes CASSRTGPSTDTQYF.

This chain links TRBV15 with TRBJ2-7; possibly TRBD2 for D (5 bases). CDR3 length equals 13 residues. Deletions cut 5 bases from V and 0 bases from J, with 8 bases between. Germline V gene sequence: CDR1 LNHNV, CDR2 YYDKDF (reference sequence). CDR3 DNA: TGTGCCACCAGCGGGGAGTACTCCTACGAGCAGTACTTC. Its translation: CATSGEYSYEQYF. Combining the CDR3 with reference TRBV15 and TRBJ2-7 gives the whole variable domain DAMVIQNPRYQVTQFGKPVTLSCSQTLNHNVMYWYQQKSSQAPKLLFHYYDKDFNNEADTPDNFQSRRPNTSFCFLDIRSPGLGDTAMYLCATSGEYSYEQYFGPGTRLTVT.

This clone has a handful of counts. The chain links TRBV29-1 to TRBJ1-5, with D perhaps matching TRBD1 (5 bases). The CDR3 totals 13 residues. From germline, CDR1 is SQVTM and CDR2 ANQGSEA. Trimming pared 6 bases from V and 9 bases from J, leaving 18 bases between. DNA of the CDR3: TGCAGCGTACGGGACGGGGTGACACGGCCCCAGCATTTT. Translating it yields CSVRDGVTRPQHF.